This TCR beta chain originates from a study of tumor-infiltrating lymphocytes in primary liver carcinoma. Germline assignment: CDR1 ENHRY and CDR2 SYGVKD. The CDR3 is 12 residues long. The authors made TCR beta cDNA from roughly 480 ng total RNA with a constant-region primer. Each TCR beta library was derived from three nested multiplex PCR rounds that employed slightly modified ARM-PCR. TRBV1-TRBV30 forward primers paired with a C-beta reverse primer drove the first two PCR rounds, about 10 cycles each. TCRdb called the multiplex PCR reads again in MiXCR, with one record for every CDR3 protein. The sample includes 95,000 to 100,000 distinct CDR3 sequences, around 66% seen only once; the top ten take around 10%. Study-wide points: Researchers report that only about 7-24% of top clones turned up in all five tumor regions. Tumor-adjacent and tumor-blood pairs shared less of their repertoires than tumor region pairs shared.

Regarding this clonotype: The target antigen is unknown. At one end, the junction sequence differs from germline, possibly due to a read error.

Each 20-30 mg portion of unsorted bulk tissue served as the source for co-extraction of RNA and DNA. The sample consisted of liver tumor tissue from sampling region 2. Subset in this sample: tumor region T2, inferior pole. This chain links TRBV10-3 with TRBJ2-2; 7 positions match TRBD1. The clonotype was recovered from a woman aged 55-69 years with primary liver carcinoma and hepatitis B virus infection. The CDR3 bases are TGTTCCGTCCGACATAGTACAGGGGAGCTGCTTTTT. Translation gives CSVRHSTGELLF.